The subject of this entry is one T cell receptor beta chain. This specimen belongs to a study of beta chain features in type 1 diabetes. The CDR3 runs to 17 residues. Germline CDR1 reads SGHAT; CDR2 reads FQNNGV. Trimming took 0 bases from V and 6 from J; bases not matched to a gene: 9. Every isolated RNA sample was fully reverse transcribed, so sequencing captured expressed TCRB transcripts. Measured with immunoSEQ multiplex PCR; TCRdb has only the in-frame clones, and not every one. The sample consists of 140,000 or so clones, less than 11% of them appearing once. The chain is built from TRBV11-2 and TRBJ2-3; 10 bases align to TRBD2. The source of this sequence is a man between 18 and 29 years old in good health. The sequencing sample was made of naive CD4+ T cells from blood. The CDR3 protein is CASSLDQERGGQDTQYF. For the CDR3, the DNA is TGTGCCAGCAGCTTAGATCAGGAGCGGGGGGGGCAGGATACGCAGTATTTT.